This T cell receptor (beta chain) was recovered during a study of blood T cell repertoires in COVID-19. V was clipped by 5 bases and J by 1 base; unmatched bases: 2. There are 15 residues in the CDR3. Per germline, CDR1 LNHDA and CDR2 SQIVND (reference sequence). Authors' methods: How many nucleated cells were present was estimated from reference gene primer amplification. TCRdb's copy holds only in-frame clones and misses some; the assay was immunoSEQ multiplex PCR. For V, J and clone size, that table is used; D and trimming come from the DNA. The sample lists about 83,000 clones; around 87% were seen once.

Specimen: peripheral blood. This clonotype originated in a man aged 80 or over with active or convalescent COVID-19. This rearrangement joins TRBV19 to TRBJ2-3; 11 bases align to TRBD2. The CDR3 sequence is CASSSLAGGTDTQYF. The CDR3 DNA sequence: TGTGCCAGTAGTTCACTAGCGGGAGGCACAGATACGCAGTATTTT.